This T cell receptor beta chain emerged from a study of regulatory T cells in long-lasting Graves disease. CDR3 regions were amplified by Arm-PCR using iRepertoire HTBI primers to build TCR beta libraries. MiXCR, applied by TCRdb to the multiplex PCR reads, yields one record per CDR3 protein. The sample has 350,000 to 450,000 distinct CDR3 sequences; around 20% are singletons. Specified time point: persistent/refractory GD, antithyroid drugs over 5 years with positive TRAb. Construction of the TCR library relied on RNA isolated from PBMCs. This clonotype was recorded at least ten times. What it binds is not known. The study's findings and limits: TRBV28, TRBJ1-2 and TRBJ2-5 were segments that persistent disease favored. The TCR repertoire of persistent Graves' patients was less diverse than that of newly diagnosed ones.

The germline CDR1 and CDR2 sequences are SGHAT and FQDESV (reference sequence). The CDR3 extends over 15 amino acids. V gave up 2 bases and J gave up 3 bases, with 10 bases separating them. The chain couples TRBV11-1 to TRBJ2-2, with D tentatively TRBD1 (5 bases). Sequenced material: peripheral blood mononuclear cells (PBMCs), taken when the disease was refractory, from a patient treated with antithyroid drugs. The clonotype comes from a female donor with Graves disease. CDR3 region: CASSLWLGDTGELFF. The CDR3 bases are TGTGCCAGCAGCTTATGGTTAGGGGACACCGGGGAGCTGTTTTTT.